This T cell receptor (beta chain) is drawn from a study of T cells expressing NK-cell markers. The wider study: HCMV seropositivity marked seven of the eight sequenced donors; one was seronegative.

Study observations and caveats: About 1.0-8% of CD8+ T cells in roughly six donors belonged to dominant NKG2C+ clonotypes. Also leading the CD3+CD56-NKG2C+ fraction in a few donors were these clonotypes.

Scientists made TCR beta cDNA using 5'RACE template switching with UMIs. TCRdb re-called the 5' RACE reads and gives one entry per CDR3 protein, without DNA. Here the sample table reports roughly 430,000 distinct CDR3 sequences. The CDR3 totals 15 residues. The V gene's germline CDR1 is DFQATT and CDR2 SNEGSKA (reference sequence). A word on this clonotype: The antigen remains unidentified.

The origin of this receptor is a woman between 18 and 70 years old in good health. The chain couples TRBV20-1 to TRBJ2-3; TCRdb's D call of TRBD1 is untestable without DNA. Sequencing used blood T cells: a sorted CD56 or NKG2C T cell subset, CD4+ or CD8+ T cells, or bulk PBMC T cells (not recorded which). This chain's CDR3 is CSAPRVDRDPDTQYF.